The rows below give T cell receptor beta chains drawn from one sample of a study of cytomegalovirus exposure and HLA in healthy donors. Sequenced by immunoSEQ multiplex PCR; TCRdb stores in-frame clones only, minus some. The data contain some 150,000 clones, around 80% of them singletons. Sequencing was done on a sample of PBMCs. The receptors come from a woman aged 25 to 39 in good health and CMV-seropositive. CDR3s include the opening cysteine and the closing phenylalanine or tryptophan. Each record gives: J gene, V gene, clone size, D gene, CDR3 DNA, CDR3 protein. The D gene is left open where the match is weak. Where a row states a size, it is once, few, many or the class of an expanded clone; other rows omit it.

TRBJ1-5,TRBV25-1,.,.,TGTGCCAGCACGAGGGGGATTGATCAGCCCCAGCATTTT,CASTRGIDQPQHF
TRBJ2-5,TRBV6-6,few,TRBD2,TGTGCCAGCAGTTACCCTAGCGGGGAGCTCCAAGAGACCCAGTACTTC,CASSYPSGELQETQYF
TRBJ1-2,TRBV9,few,TRBD1,TGTGCCAGCAGCGTAAGGGACAGGCTCAACTATGGCTACACCTTC,CASSVRDRLNYGYTF
TRBJ2-3,TRBV5-4,.,.,TGTGCCAGCAGCTTGGGCGGGGGCGCCCACACAGATACGCAGTATTTT,CASSLGGGAHTDTQYF
TRBJ2-3,TRBV28,.,TRBD2,TGTGCCAGCAGTTTACAGAGGACTAGCGGTAGCACAGATACGCAGTATTTT,CASSLQRTSGSTDTQYF
TRBJ1-1,TRBV9,few,.,TGTGCCAGCAGCCCCCGGATCAGCGAGGTCACTGAAGCTTTCTTT,CASSPRISEVTEAFF
TRBJ1-1,TRBV10-3,.,.,TGTGCCATCACCTCGAGTAGGGAGAGTGAAGCTTTCTTT,CAITSSRESEAFF
TRBJ1-2,TRBV4-1,.,.,TGCGCCAGCAGCCAAGAAAGACAGGTGGATGGCTACACCTTC,CASSQERQVDGYTF
TRBJ2-7,TRBV5-6,few,TRBD1,TGTGCCAGCAGTATTTTCCGGGACAGGGGGCTCTCGGCCACATGGGAGCAGTACTTC,CASSIFRDRGLSATWEQYF
TRBJ1-1,TRBV19,few,.,TGTGCCAGTAGCACAGGGCGGTACAACACTGAAGCTTTCTTT,CASSTGRYNTEAFF
TRBJ1-2,TRBV27,.,.,TGTGCCAGCAGCCCAGGGCTCTACTATGGCTACACCTTC,CASSPGLYYGYTF
TRBJ2-2,TRBV9,.,TRBD1,TGTGCCAGCAGCACTCGGACAGGGGGAGTGGACACCGGGGAGCTGTTTTTT,CASSTRTGGVDTGELFF
TRBJ2-6,TRBV9,.,.,TGTGCCAGCAGCGTAGCGTCGGGCTCTGGGGCCAACGTCCTGACTTTC,CASSVASGSGANVLTF
TRBJ1-4,TRBV7-9,.,TRBD1,TGTGCCAGCAGCCTACAGGGGGGGCTTAATGAAAAACTGTTTTTT,CASSLQGGLNEKLFF
TRBJ1-5,TRBV19,.,.,TGTGCCAGTAGTATCTCTGCGAATCAGCCCCAGCATTTT,CASSISANQPQHF
TRBJ2-7,TRBV6-5,.,TRBD2,TGTGCCAGCACCATAGCGGGGGGCTCCTACGAGCAGTACTTC,CASTIAGGSYEQYF
TRBJ2-7,TRBV2,.,TRBD2,TGTGCCAGCAGTGTGATGCCGGGACTAGCGGGGCCCTACGAGCAGTACTTC,CASSVMPGLAGPYEQYF
TRBJ2-7,TRBV5-1,.,.,TGCGCCAGCAGCTTGGCGGTGTCCTACGAGCAGTACTTC,CASSLAVSYEQYF
TRBJ2-2,TRBV29-1,.,TRBD2,TGCAGCGTTGACACCAACGCGGCTAGCGGGGATTCCACCGGGGAGCTGTTTTTT,CSVDTNAASGDSTGELFF
TRBJ2-5,TRBV2,.,.,TGTGCCAGCTCTCGGACAAGGGAGACCCAGTACTTC,CASSRTRETQYF
TRBJ1-1,TRBV18,few,.,TGTGCCAGCTCACCAAACACCATGAACACTGAAGCTTTCTTT,CASSPNTMNTEAFF
TRBJ1-2,TRBV6-1,.,.,TGTGCCAGCAGTGAAGCGGGCAGGGGACATGGTGGCTACACCTTC,CASSEAGRGHGGYTF
TRBJ1-2,TRBV7-9,.,.,TGTGCCAGCAGCTTAGCGGGCAGGCTCTATGGCTACACCTTC,CASSLAGRLYGYTF
TRBJ1-2,TRBV9,.,.,TGTGCCAGCAGCGTAGTGTCGGGGGGCGGAGATGGCTACACCTTC,CASSVVSGGGDGYTF
TRBJ1-1,TRBV4-3,.,.,TGCGCCAGCAGTCCAGGGAACACTGAAGCTTTCTTT,CASSPGNTEAFF
TRBJ1-2,TRBV6-6,once,.,TGTGCCAGCAGGGATAAGGACTACTATGGCTACACCTTC,CASRDKDYYGYTF
TRBJ2-2,TRBV4-1,.,TRBD1,TGCGCCAGCAGCCAAGAAGTCTTACGGACAGGGGGTACCACCGGGGAGCTGTTTTTT,CASSQEVLRTGGTTGELFF
TRBJ2-7,TRBV5-1,.,TRBD1,TGCGCCAGCAGCTTGTGGCCCCCTTTCCGCGGGACAGGGGTTATCTACGAGCAGTACTTC,CASSLWPPFRGTGVIYEQYF
TRBJ2-6,TRBV2,.,TRBD2,TGTGCCACCAACTTGGGAGGGGCTGGGGCCAACGTCCTGACTTTC,CATNLGGAGANVLTF
TRBJ2-3,TRBV4-2,.,TRBD1,TGTGCCAGCAGCCACCCCGGACAGGCCACAGATACGCAGTATTTT,CASSHPGQATDTQYF
TRBJ1-5,TRBV4-2,.,.,TGTGCCAGCAGCCAAGTTAGTACAGGGCATCAGCCCCAGCATTTT,CASSQVSTGHQPQHF
TRBJ1-4,TRBV15,.,.,TGTGCCACCAGCAGGGGTCGGGTAGAAAAACTGTTTTTT,CATSRGRVEKLFF
TRBJ2-2,TRBV11-2,once,TRBD2,TGTGCCAGCAGCTTAAGCTATCAGCGGGGAAAGGCCGGGGAGCTGTTTTTT,CASSLSYQRGKAGELFF
TRBJ2-3,TRBV5-6,.,TRBD1,TGTGCCAGCAGCCTTGGACAGGGGGCCGGTACGCAGTATTTT,CASSLGQGAGTQYF
TRBJ1-4,TRBV2,.,.,TGTGCCAGCAGTGAGACAGGACCTAATGAAAAACTGTTTTTT,CASSETGPNEKLFF
TRBJ2-2,TRBV29-1,.,TRBD1,TGCAGCGCAACGGAGGGGACAGGAGGGCTGTTTTTT,CSATEGTGGLFF
TRBJ1-6,TRBV5-1,.,TRBD1,TGCGCCAGCAGCTTTGTTGCCGGGACAGCCAATTCACCCCTCCACTTT,CASSFVAGTANSPLHF
TRBJ1-5,TRBV7-9,.,TRBD1,TGTGCCAGCAGTCGTGACAGGGGCAGCAATCAGCCCCAGCATTTT,CASSRDRGSNQPQHF
TRBJ2-5,TRBV15,.,.,TGTGCCACCAGCAGTGTGGTCGGGGGAGAGACCCAGTACTTC,CATSSVVGGETQYF
TRBJ2-7,TRBV14,few,TRBD1,TGTGCCAGCAGCCAAGATCGGCACGGTAGGGGGCGTTGTCCCGAATCCTACGAGCAGTACTTC,CASSQDRHGRGRCPESYEQYF
TRBJ2-5,TRBV6-5,.,TRBD2,TGTGCCAGCAGTTACGAGGCGGGGGGGCAAGGGGAGACCCAGTACTTC,CASSYEAGGQGETQYF
TRBJ1-2,TRBV7-8,once,.,TGTGCCAGCAGCTTATCCCCGGACAGTGGTAGTGGCTACACCTTC,CASSLSPDSGSGYTF
TRBJ2-3,TRBV30,.,.,TGTGCCTGGAGTGTAGTGAAGAAGGGAGCAGATACGCAGTATTTT,CAWSVVKKGADTQYF
TRBJ2-7,TRBV4-3,.,.,TGCGCCAGCAGCCAAGATACAGCCCCCTACTACGAGCAGTACTTC,CASSQDTAPYYEQYF
TRBJ2-4,TRBV2,.,TRBD1,TGTGCCAGCAGTCAACAGGGGTCGGAGAACATTCAGTACTTC,CASSQQGSENIQYF
TRBJ1-5,TRBV19,.,TRBD1,TGTGCCAGTAGTAACTCAGGGGGGAATCAGCCCCAGCATTTT,CASSNSGGNQPQHF
TRBJ2-7,TRBV15,once,TRBD2,TGTGCCACCAGCAGAGGGACTAGCGCCTCCTACGAGCAGTACTTC,CATSRGTSASYEQYF
TRBJ2-3,TRBV11-2,.,TRBD2,TGTGCCAGCAGCCGGATGGGGGGGGCAGATACGCAGTATTTT,CASSRMGGADTQYF